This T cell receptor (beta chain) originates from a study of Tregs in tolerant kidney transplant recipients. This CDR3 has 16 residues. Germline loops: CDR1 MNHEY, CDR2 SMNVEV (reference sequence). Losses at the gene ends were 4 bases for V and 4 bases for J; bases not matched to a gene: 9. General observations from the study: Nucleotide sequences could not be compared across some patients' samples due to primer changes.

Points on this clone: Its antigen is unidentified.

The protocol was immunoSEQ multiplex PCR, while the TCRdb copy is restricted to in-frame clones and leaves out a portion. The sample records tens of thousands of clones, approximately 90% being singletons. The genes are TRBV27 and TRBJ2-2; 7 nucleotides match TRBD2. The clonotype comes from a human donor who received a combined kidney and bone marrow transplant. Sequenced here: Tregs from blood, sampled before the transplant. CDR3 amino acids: CASSYQAKRGTGELFF. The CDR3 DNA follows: TGTGCCAGCAGTTACCAGGCCAAGCGGGGCACCGGGGAGCTGTTTTTT.